The 26 T cell receptor beta chains in this list originate from one sample, sequenced in a study of neoadjuvant anti-PD-1 for oral cavity cancer. Sequencing used immunoSEQ multiplex PCR; TCRdb keeps in-frame clones, though not all of them. The sample contains around 12,000 clones, 65% of which appear only once. The sequences come from PBMCs, collected before nivolumab (anti-PD-1) treatment. These receptor sequences come from a person aged 35 to 85 with oral cavity squamous cell carcinoma.

V and J are TRBV4-1 and TRBJ1-2; TRBD1 matches 7 bases. In germline, CDR1 is MGHRA, CDR2 YSYEKL. The trim removed 1 base at V and 8 bases at J, leaving 7 bases unmatched. This CDR3 has 14 residues. In DNA form, the CDR3 reads TGCGCCAGCAGCCAAGGAGACAGGGTGGACGGCTACACCTTC. It yields the protein CASSQGDRVDGYTF.

In its sample, this clone was seen once. The V call is TRBV19, the J call TRBJ1-1; D is unclear. Trimming shortened V by 0 bases and J by 10 bases, and 15 bases separated the two germline ends. Germline V gene sequence: CDR1 LNHDA, CDR2 SQIVND (reference sequence). The CDR3 sequence is 14 residues long. CDR3 nucleotide sequence: TGTGCCAGTAGTATAGAGAGGAGGTCGATATTAGCTTTCTTT. This gives the protein CASSIERRSILAFF. The entire variable domain, with the rest obtained from reference TRBV19 and TRBJ1-1, is as follows: DGGITQSPKYLFRKEGQNVTLSCEQNLNHDAMYWYRQDPGQGLRLIYYSQIVNDFQKGDIAEGYSVSREKKESFPLTVTSAQKNPTAFYLCASSIERRSILAFFGQGTRLTVV.

The chain combines TRBV7-8 with TRBJ1-6; D not certain. Per germline, CDR1 SGHVS and CDR2 FQNEAQ. V shed 7 bases and J shed 2 bases, with 12 bases lying between them. This CDR3 region has 15 residues. The DNA of the CDR3 is TGTGCCAGCACCCTCGATGGGACCTATAATTCACCCCTCCACTTT. Translated, it gives CASTLDGTYNSPLHF.

This sequence joins TRBV9 and TRBJ1-3; tentative D call: TRBD1 (5 bases). The CDR3 extends over 16 amino acids. The V gene's germline CDR1 is SGDLS and CDR2 YYNGEE. The V end was cut by 3 bases, the J end by 0 bases, with 13 bases between. The CDR3 DNA is TGTGCCAGCAGCGGCTGGGGACTGATCTCTGGAAACACCATATATTTT. The encoded protein is CASSGWGLISGNTIYF.

The CDR3 DNA is TGCGCCAGCAGCTTTGGCGGGAGATCCCCCACAGATACGCAGTATTTT. It yields the protein CASSFGGRSPTDTQYF. The chain joins TRBV5-1 to TRBJ2-3, with TRBD2 matching over 7 bases. The CDR3 extends over 16 amino acids. Germline V gene data show CDR1 as SGHRS and CDR2 as YFSETQ. The trim removed 2 bases at V and 2 bases at J, leaving 8 bases unmatched.

The chain has TRBV5-5 and TRBJ2-7, with D perhaps matching TRBD1 or TRBD2 (5 bases each). CDR1 is SGHKS, CDR2 YYEKEE, per germline (reference sequence). There are 13 residues in the CDR3. The ends were cut back, 0 bases at V and 3 bases at J, with 7 bases in the middle. The DNA for the CDR3 is TGTGCCAGCAGCTTGGTGGGGGACTACGAGCAGTACTTC. Translation gives CASSLVGDYEQYF.

The genes are TRBV5-1 and TRBJ2-7, with 7 bases lining up with TRBD2. CDR1 and CDR2 (germline): SGHRS, YFSETQ. The CDR3 sequence is 18 residues long. V dropped 3 bases and J dropped 2; count of bases not matched to a gene: 17. This CDR3 reads CASSSRSEGGPFAYEQYF. The CDR3 DNA reads TGCGCCAGCAGCTCGCGGTCGGAGGGAGGGCCATTTGCCTACGAGCAGTACTTC.

The CDR3 DNA reads as TGTGCCAGCACCGTCATGGTCAGGGGTGAAGGCTACACCTTC. Translated: CASTVMVRGEGYTF. This chain connects TRBV9 to TRBJ1-2, with D possibly TRBD1 on 6 matching bases. In germline, CDR1 is SGDLS, CDR2 YYNGEE. The CDR3 sequence is 14 residues long. The V gene lost 6 bases and the J gene lost 8 bases, with 20 bases spanning the gap.

By its share, this clone is medium-sized (0.01 to 0.1%). The rearrangement uses TRBV7-9 and TRBJ2-1; 7 bases map to TRBD1. Germline CDR1 SEHNR, CDR2 FQNEAQ (reference sequence). Trimming took 2 bases from V and 3 from J; bases not matched to a gene: 4. The CDR3 contains 15 residues. The CDR3 sequence: CASSLTQGDYNEQFF. In DNA form, the CDR3 reads TGTGCCAGCAGCTTAACGCAGGGGGACTACAATGAGCAGTTCTTC.

The V gene is TRBV29-1, the J gene TRBJ2-6; 8 nucleotides agree with TRBD1. After removal of 5 bases from V and 2 bases from J, the junction contained 11 bases not matched to a gene. Per the germline V gene, CDR1 is SQVTM and CDR2 is ANQGSEA. CDR3 length: 17 amino acids. CDR3 in DNA: TGCAGCGTTACCCAGGGGGCAGGCCCCCCTGGGGCCAACGTCCTGACTTTC. Protein: CSVTQGAGPPGANVLTF.

The rearrangement links TRBV27 to TRBJ1-6; the D is unclear. In germline, CDR1 is MNHEY, CDR2 SMNVEV (reference sequence). The CDR3 consists of 15 residues. The V gene lost 7 bases and the J gene lost 2 bases, with 12 bases spanning the gap. Here the CDR3 reads CASNKSGAYNSPLHF. CDR3 DNA sequence: TGTGCCAGCAATAAGAGTGGGGCCTATAATTCACCCCTCCACTTT.

The chain combines TRBV7-2 with TRBJ2-5; D is ambiguous. Germline CDR1 reads SGHTA; CDR2 reads FQGNSA. V lost 1 base to trimming and J lost 5 bases, with 11 bases between them. The CDR3 runs to 14 residues. The CDR3 DNA follows: TGTGCCAGCAGCTTAGGAAGAATCAAGGAGACCCAGTACTTC. Translation gives CASSLGRIKETQYF.

This chain links TRBV5-1 with TRBJ1-6; D is perhaps TRBD1 (6 bases). Germline V gene sequence: CDR1 SGHRS, CDR2 YFSETQ. The CDR3 is 14 residues long. V lost 0 bases and J lost 14, with 15 bases in between. This chain's CDR3 is CASSLVSRQVALHF. The CDR3 nucleotides read TGCGCCAGCAGCTTGGTTTCCCGACAGGTAGCCCTCCACTTT.

This clone turned up a few times. The rearrangement joins TRBV7-2 to TRBJ2-7; D might be TRBD1 (5 bases). This CDR3 is built from 15 residues. V lost 5 bases, J lost 0 bases, and 14 bases lay in between. Germline values: CDR1 SGHTA, CDR2 FQGNSA. DNA of the CDR3: TGTGCCAGCAGCACAAACAGGCTACGCTCCTACGAGCAGTACTTC. Its protein product is CASSTNRLRSYEQYF.

The V and J genes are TRBV5-5 and TRBJ1-6; D remains ambiguous. Germline V CDR1 and CDR2: SGHKS, YYEKEE (reference sequence). Trimming pared 0 bases from V and 0 bases from J, leaving 10 bases between. There are 17 residues in the CDR3. CDR3 bases: TGTGCCAGCAGCTTGGAAGCGGGGAGCTCCTATAATTCACCCCTCCACTTT. The encoded protein is CASSLEAGSSYNSPLHF.

The chain combines TRBV7-6 with TRBJ1-1, with D perhaps matching TRBD1 (6 bases). The CDR3 is made up of 13 amino acids. Trimming pared 5 bases from V and 10 bases from J, leaving 17 bases between. Germline V gene data show CDR1 as SGHVS and CDR2 as FNYEAQ. The CDR3 DNA follows: TGTGCCAGCAGCATGGGACCAGGGGTTGGAGCTTTCTTT. This codes for CASSMGPGVGAFF.

V gene TRBV28 combines with J gene TRBJ1-1, with D perhaps matching TRBD1 (5 bases). Trimming removed 8 bases at V and 4 bases at J, with 23 bases between. Germline loops: CDR1 MDHEN, CDR2 SYDVKM. CDR3 size: 16 residues. The CDR3 DNA is TGTGCCAGCCGCCTCCGAGCCCAGGCAGGGTTCACTGAAGCTTTCTTT. It yields the protein CASRLRAQAGFTEAFF.

This chain links TRBV30 with TRBJ1-4; D is possibly TRBD1 (6 bases). Trimming took off 8 bases at V and 10 bases at J, with 17 bases between the two ends. The CDR3 extends over 12 amino acids. The V gene's germline CDR1 is GTSNPN and CDR2 SVGIG (reference sequence). This chain's CDR3 is CAIYDRSGKLFF. The CDR3 DNA is TGTGCCATCTATGACAGGTCGGGAAAACTGTTTTTT.

Only a few counts were recorded for this clone. This chain uses TRBV2 with TRBJ2-7, with D possibly being TRBD2 (6 bases). The V end lost 7 bases, the J end lost 4 bases, and 14 bases lay between the germline ends. The CDR3 extends over 13 amino acids. CDR1 and CDR2 from the germline V gene are SNHLY and FYNNEI. In DNA form, the CDR3 reads TGTGCCAGCACCCGGGGAGGTAATTACGAGCAGTACTTC. Protein product: CASTRGGNYEQYF.

This clone was counted once. The CDR3 region is CSVEDTVETQYF. The CDR3 nucleotides are TGCAGCGTTGAAGATACGGTGGAGACCCAGTACTTC. J is TRBJ2-5 and V is TRBV29-1; no definite D call. The germline V gene encodes CDR1 SQVTM and CDR2 ANQGSEA. This CDR3 comprises 12 residues. V gave up 0 bases and J gave up 5 bases, with 7 bases separating them.

The chain uses TRBV2 and TRBJ2-7; 7 nucleotides match TRBD1. The germline gives CDR1 SNHLY, CDR2 FYNNEI. The CDR3 length is 14 residues. V lost 5 bases, J lost 0 bases, and 4 bases stayed unmatched. CDR3 in DNA: TGTGCCAGCAGTTCGACAGGGAGCTCCTACGAGCAGTACTTC. This encodes CASSSTGSSYEQYF. Full variable domain (remainder filled in from reference TRBV2 and TRBJ2-7): EPEVTQTPSHQVTQMGQEVILRCVPISNHLYFYWYRQILGQKVEFLVSFYNNEISEKSEIFDDQFSVERPDGSNFTLKIRSTKLEDSAMYFCASSSTGSSYEQYFGPGTRLTVT.

This rearrangement joins TRBV19 to TRBJ2-3, with unresolved D. Per germline, CDR1 LNHDA and CDR2 SQIVND (reference sequence). V dropped 5 bases and J dropped 0 bases, with 15 bases sitting between them. The CDR3 extends over 16 amino acids. CDR3 region: CASSPDPGLSTDTQYF. The DNA of the CDR3 is TGTGCCAGTAGTCCCGACCCAGGCCTGAGCACAGATACGCAGTATTTT.

This clone was counted only a few times. V is TRBV5-1 and J is TRBJ2-2; D might be TRBD1 or TRBD2, each matching 6 bases. Trimming left V 2 bases short and J 4 bases short, with 9 bases between. CDR1 is SGHRS, CDR2 YFSETQ, per germline. This CDR3 is 14 amino acids long. The CDR3 reads CASSFGGRTGELFF. The CDR3 DNA sequence: TGCGCCAGCAGCTTTGGGGGGCGCACCGGGGAGCTGTTTTTT. The whole variable domain, filled in from reference TRBV5-1 and TRBJ2-2, reads KAGVTQTPRYLIKTRGQQVTLSCSPISGHRSVSWYQQTPGQGLQFLFEYFSETQRNKGNFPGRFSGRQFSNSRSEMNVSTLELGDSALYLCASSFGGRTGELFFGEGSRLTVL.

This clone was observed a few times. The genes are TRBV28 and TRBJ1-2; 9 positions agree with TRBD1. J gave up 7 bases and V 5 bases, and 14 bases lay outside the gene matches. CDR1 MDHEN and CDR2 SYDVKM come from the germline V gene. The CDR3 has 16 residues. CDR3 DNA: TGTGCCAGCAGTCGCGCGGCTTACAGGGGGCATGGTGGCTACACCTTC. It yields the protein CASSRAAYRGHGGYTF.

The rearrangement uses TRBV15 and TRBJ1-1, with a weak D call TRBD1 (6 bases). V lost 2 bases and J 1 base, leaving 11 bases between the germline ends. Germline V gene data show CDR1 as LNHNV and CDR2 as YYDKDF (reference sequence). This CDR3 has 15 amino acids. In nucleotides, the CDR3 is TGTGCCACCAGCAGAATCGGGGGACAGAACACTGAAGCTTTCTTT. It is translated as CATSRIGGQNTEAFF.

This clone came up once. The chain recombines TRBV2 with TRBJ2-3; perhaps D is TRBD1 or TRBD2 (5 bases each). Germline CDR1 SNHLY, CDR2 FYNNEI. V dropped 8 bases and J dropped 4 bases, with 10 bases sitting between them. The CDR3 is 12 amino acids. Written as DNA, the CDR3 is TGTGCCAGCCGGGACGTGTCAGATACGCAGTATTTT. It specifies CASRDVSDTQYF.